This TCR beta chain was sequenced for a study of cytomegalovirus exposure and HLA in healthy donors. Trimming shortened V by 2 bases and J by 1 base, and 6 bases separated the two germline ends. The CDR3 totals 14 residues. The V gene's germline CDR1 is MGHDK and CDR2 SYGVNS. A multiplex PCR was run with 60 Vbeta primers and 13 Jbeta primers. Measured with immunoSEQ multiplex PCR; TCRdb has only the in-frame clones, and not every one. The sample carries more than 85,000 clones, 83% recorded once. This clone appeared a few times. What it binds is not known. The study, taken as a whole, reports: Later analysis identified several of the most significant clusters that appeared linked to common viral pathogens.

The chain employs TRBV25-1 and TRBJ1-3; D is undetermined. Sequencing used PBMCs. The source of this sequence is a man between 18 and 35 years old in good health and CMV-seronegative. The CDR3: CASSEEWSGNTIYF. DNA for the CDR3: TGTGCCAGCAGTGAAGAGTGGTCTGGAAACACCATATATTTT.